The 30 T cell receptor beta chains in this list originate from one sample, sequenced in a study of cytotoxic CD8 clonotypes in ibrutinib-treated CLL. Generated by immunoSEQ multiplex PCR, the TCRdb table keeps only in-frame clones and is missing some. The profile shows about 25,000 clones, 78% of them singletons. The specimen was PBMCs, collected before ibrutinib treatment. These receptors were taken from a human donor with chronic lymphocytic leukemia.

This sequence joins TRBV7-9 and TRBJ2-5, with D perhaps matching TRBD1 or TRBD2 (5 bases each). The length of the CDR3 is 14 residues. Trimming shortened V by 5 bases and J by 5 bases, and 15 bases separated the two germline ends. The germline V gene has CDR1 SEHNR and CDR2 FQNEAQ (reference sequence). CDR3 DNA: TGTGCCAGCAGCCTGTCACGGGGCATGGAGACCCAGTACTTC. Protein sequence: CASSLSRGMETQYF.

CDR3 region: CASKTGTDFTYEQYF. The CDR3 nucleotides read TGTGCCAGCAAGACAGGGACCGACTTTACCTACGAGCAGTACTTC. The rearrangement uses TRBV6-6 and TRBJ2-7, with 7 bases lining up with TRBD1. The CDR3 has 15 amino acids. V lost 7 bases to trimming and J lost 2 bases; unmatched junction nucleotides: 11. Germline lookup yields CDR1 MNHNY and CDR2 SVGAGI (reference sequence).

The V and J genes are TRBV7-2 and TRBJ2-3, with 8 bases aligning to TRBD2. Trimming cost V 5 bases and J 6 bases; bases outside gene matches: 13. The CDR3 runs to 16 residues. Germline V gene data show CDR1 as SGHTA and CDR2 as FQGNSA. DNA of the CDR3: TGTGCCAGCAGCAACGCCGGGACTAGGGGGAGTGATACGCAGTATTTT. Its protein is CASSNAGTRGSDTQYF.

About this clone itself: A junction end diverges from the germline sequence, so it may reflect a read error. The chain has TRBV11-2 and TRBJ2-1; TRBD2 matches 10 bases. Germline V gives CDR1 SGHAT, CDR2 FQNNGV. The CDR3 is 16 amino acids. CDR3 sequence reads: CASRLAGGRGRNEQFF. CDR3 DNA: TGTGCCAGCAGATTAGCGGGAGGAAGAGGTCGTAATGAGCAGTTCTTC.

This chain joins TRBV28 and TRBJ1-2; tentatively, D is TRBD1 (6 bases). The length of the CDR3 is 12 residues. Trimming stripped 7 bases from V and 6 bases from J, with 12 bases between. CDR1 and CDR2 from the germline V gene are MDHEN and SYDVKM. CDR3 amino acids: CASTVGGDGYTF. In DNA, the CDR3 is TGTGCCAGCACGGTCGGGGGCGATGGCTACACCTTC.

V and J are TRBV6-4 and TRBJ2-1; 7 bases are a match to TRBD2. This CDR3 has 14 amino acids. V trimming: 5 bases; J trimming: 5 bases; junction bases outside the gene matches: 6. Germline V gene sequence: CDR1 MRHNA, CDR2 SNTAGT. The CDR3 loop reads CASSRASGHNEQFF. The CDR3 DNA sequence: TGTGCCAGCAGTCGGGCTAGCGGTCACAATGAGCAGTTCTTC.

The CDR3 sequence: CASLIREGPRNEQFF. CDR3 bases: TGTGCCAGCTTAATTCGGGAGGGCCCTCGGAATGAGCAGTTCTTC. The gene calls are TRBV2 and TRBJ2-1; TRBD2 agrees at 8 bases. Trimming at V came to 8 bases and at J to 7 bases, leaving 13 bases not matched to a gene. In germline, CDR1 is SNHLY, CDR2 FYNNEI. CDR3 length: 15 residues.

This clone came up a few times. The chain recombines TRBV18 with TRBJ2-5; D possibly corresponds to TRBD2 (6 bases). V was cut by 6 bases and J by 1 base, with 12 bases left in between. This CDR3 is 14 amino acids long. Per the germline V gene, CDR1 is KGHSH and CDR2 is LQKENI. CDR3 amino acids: CASSGTGVQETQYF. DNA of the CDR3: TGTGCCAGCTCGGGGACGGGAGTCCAAGAGACCCAGTACTTC.

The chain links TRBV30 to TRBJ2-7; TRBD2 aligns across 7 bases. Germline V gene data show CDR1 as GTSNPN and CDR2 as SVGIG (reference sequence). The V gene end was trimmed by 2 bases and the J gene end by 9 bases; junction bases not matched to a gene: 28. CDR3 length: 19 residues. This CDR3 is CAWSTPLASGNWGGSRQYF. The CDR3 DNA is TGTGCCTGGAGTACCCCCCTGGCCAGCGGGAACTGGGGGGGGTCTAGGCAGTACTTC.

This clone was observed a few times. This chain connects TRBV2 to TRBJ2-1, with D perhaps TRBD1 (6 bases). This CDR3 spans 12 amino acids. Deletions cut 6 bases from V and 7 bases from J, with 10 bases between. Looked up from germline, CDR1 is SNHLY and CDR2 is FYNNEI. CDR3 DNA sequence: TGTGCCAGCAGCCTGACAGGTAATGAGCAGTTCTTC. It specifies CASSLTGNEQFF. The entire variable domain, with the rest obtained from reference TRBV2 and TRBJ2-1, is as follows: EPEVTQTPSHQVTQMGQEVILRCVPISNHLYFYWYRQILGQKVEFLVSFYNNEISEKSEIFDDQFSVERPDGSNFTLKIRSTKLEDSAMYFCASSLTGNEQFFGPGTRLTVL.

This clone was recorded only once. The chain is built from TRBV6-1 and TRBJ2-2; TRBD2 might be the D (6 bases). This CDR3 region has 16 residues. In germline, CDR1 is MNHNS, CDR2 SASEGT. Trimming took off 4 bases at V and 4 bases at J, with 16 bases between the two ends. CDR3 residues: CASSVSTRSGTGELFF. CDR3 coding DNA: TGTGCCAGCAGTGTTTCGACTAGGTCGGGCACCGGGGAGCTGTTTTTT.

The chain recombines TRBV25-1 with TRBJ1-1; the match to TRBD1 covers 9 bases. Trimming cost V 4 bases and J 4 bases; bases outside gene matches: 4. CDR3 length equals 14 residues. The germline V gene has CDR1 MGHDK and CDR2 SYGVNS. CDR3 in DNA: TGTGCCAGCAGTGGTCTGACAGGGGGCACTGAAGCTTTCTTT. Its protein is CASSGLTGGTEAFF.

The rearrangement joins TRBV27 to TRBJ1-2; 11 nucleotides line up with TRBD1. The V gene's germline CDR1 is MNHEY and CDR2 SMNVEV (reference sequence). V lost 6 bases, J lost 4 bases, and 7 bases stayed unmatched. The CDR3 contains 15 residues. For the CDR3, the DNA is TGTGCCAGCAGGGAGCCGGGACAGGGGGGCTATGGCTACACCTTC. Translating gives CASREPGQGGYGYTF.

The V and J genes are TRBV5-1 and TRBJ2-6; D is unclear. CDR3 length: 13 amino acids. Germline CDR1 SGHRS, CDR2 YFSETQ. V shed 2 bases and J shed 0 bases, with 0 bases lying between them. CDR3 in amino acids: CASSFSGANVLTF. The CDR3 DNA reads TGCGCCAGCAGCTTCTCTGGGGCCAACGTCCTGACTTTC.

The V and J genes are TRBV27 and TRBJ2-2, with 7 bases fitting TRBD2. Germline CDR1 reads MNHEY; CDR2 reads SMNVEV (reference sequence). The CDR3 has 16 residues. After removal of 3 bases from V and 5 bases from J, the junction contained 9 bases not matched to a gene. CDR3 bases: TGTGCCAGCAGTTTTGGGGCGGGAGTAGATACCGGGGAGCTGTTTTTT. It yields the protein CASSFGAGVDTGELFF.

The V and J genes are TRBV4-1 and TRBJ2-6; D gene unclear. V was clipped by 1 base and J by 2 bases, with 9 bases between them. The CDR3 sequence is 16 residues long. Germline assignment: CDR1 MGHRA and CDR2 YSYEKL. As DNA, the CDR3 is TGCGCCAGCAGCCAAGGTATACCTCCTGGGGCCAACGTCCTGACTTTC. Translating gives CASSQGIPPGANVLTF.

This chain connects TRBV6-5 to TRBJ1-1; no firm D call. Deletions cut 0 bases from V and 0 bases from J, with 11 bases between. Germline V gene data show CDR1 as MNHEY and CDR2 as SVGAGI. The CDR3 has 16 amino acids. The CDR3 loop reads CASSYSGGFLNTEAFF. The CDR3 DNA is TGTGCCAGCAGTTACTCCGGCGGTTTCTTGAACACTGAAGCTTTCTTT.

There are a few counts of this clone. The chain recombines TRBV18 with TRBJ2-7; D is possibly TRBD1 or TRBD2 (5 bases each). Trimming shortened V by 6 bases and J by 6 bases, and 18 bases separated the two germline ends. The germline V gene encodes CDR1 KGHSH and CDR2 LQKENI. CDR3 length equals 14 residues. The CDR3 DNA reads TGTGCCAGCTCCCCGGGCAGAGGGGCGCGCGAGCAGTACTTC. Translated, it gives CASSPGRGAREQYF.

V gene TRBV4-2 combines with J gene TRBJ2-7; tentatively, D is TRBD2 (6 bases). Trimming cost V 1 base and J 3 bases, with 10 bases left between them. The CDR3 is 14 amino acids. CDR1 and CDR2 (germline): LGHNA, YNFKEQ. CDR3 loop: CASSQAGVHYEQYF. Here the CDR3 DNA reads TGTGCCAGCAGCCAAGCGGGAGTGCACTACGAGCAGTACTTC.

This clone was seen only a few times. The CDR3 DNA reads TGTGCCAGCAGTGAATGGACAGATACGCAGTATTTT. Protein: CASSEWTDTQYF. The gene calls are TRBV2 and TRBJ2-3; D is unresolved. The CDR3 extends over 12 amino acids. Germline CDR1 and CDR2: SNHLY and FYNNEI. V dropped 2 bases and J dropped 3 bases, with 3 bases sitting between them.

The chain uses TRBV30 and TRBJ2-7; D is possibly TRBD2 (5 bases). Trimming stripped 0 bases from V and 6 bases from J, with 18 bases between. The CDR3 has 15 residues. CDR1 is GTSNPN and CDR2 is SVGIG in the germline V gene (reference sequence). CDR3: CAWSVPAAPGSEQYF. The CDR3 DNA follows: TGTGCCTGGAGTGTACCGGCCGCCCCGGGGTCCGAGCAGTACTTC.

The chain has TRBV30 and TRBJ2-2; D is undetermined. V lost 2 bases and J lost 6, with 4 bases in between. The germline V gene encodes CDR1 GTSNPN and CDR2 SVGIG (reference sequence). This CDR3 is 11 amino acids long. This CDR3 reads CAWSKAGELFF. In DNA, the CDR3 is TGTGCCTGGAGTAAAGCCGGGGAGCTGTTTTTT.

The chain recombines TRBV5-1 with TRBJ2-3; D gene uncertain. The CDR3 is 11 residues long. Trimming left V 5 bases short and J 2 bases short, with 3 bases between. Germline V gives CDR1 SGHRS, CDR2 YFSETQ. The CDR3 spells CASSLTDTQYF. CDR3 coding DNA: TGCGCCAGCAGTCTCACAGATACGCAGTATTTT.

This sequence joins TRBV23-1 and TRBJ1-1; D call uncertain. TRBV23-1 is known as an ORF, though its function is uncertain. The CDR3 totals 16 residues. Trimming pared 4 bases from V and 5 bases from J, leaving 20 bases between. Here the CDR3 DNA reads TGCGCCAGCAGTCCCACGGCCGGGGAGGCGGGTACTGAAGCTTTCTTT. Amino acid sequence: CASSPTAGEAGTEAFF.

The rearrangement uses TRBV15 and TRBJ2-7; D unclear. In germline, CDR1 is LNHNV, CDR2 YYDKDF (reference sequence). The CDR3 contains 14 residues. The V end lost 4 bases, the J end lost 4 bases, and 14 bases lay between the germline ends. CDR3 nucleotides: TGTGCCACCAGCATGAGGCAGTACCTTTACGAGCAGTACTTC. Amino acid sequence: CATSMRQYLYEQYF.

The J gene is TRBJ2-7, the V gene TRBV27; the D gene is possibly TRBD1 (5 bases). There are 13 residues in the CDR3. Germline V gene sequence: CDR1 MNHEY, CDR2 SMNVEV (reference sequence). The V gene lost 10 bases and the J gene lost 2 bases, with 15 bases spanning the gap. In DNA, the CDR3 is TGTGCCACCGTCGACAGTTATACCTACGAGCAGTACTTC. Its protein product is CATVDSYTYEQYF.

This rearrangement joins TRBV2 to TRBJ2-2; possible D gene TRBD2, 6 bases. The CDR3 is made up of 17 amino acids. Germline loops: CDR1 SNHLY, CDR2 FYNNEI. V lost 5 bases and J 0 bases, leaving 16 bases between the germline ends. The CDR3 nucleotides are TGTGCCAGCAGTACTTCCAGTGCGGGGACGAACACCGGGGAGCTGTTTTTT. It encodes CASSTSSAGTNTGELFF.

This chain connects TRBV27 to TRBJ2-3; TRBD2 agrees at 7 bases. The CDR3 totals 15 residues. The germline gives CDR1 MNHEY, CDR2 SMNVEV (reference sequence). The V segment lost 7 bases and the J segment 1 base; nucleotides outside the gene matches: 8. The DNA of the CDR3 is TGTGCCAGCACCCTTGCCGGGAGGCGCACAGATACGCAGTATTTT. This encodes CASTLAGRRTDTQYF.

CDR3 bases: TGCAGCGTGACAAGTAGCTCCTACGAGCAGTACTTC. Amino acids: CSVTSSSYEQYF. This chain joins TRBV29-1 and TRBJ2-7, with unresolved D. This CDR3 has 12 amino acids. Deletions cut 6 bases from V and 0 bases from J, with 9 bases between. The germline gives CDR1 SQVTM, CDR2 ANQGSEA.

CDR3 residues: CASSLRRESTDTQYF. The CDR3 DNA is TGTGCCAGCAGCTTACGACGGGAGTCCACAGATACGCAGTATTTT. The V call is TRBV5-4, the J call TRBJ2-3, with a weak D call TRBD2 (6 bases). In germline, CDR1 is SGHNT, CDR2 YYREEE (reference sequence). The CDR3 contains 15 residues. The V gene lost 2 bases and the J gene lost 2 bases, with 12 bases spanning the gap.